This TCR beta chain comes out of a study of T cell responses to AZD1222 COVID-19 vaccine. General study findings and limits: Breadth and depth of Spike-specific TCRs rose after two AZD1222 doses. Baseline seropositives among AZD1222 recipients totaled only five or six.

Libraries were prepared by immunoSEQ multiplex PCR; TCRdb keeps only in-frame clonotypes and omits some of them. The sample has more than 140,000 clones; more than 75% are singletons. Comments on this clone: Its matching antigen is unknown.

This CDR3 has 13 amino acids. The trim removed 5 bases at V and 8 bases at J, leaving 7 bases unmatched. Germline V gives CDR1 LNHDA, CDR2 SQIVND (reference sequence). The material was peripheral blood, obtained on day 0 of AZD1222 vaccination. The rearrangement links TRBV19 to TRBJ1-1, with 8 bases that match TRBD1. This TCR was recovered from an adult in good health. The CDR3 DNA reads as TGTGCCAGTAGTGCTGCAGGGGGCAGGGAAGCTTTCTTT. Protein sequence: CASSAAGGREAFF.